The clone carrying this TCR beta chain was observed many times. The target antigen is unknown. V was cut by 1 base and J by 6 bases, with 16 bases left in between. The germline V gene encodes CDR1 LGHDT and CDR2 YNNKEL (reference sequence). CDR3 length equals 15 residues. This sample stems from a study of spatial heterogeneity in lung cancer. TCRdb called the 5' RACE reads again in MiXCR, with one record for every CDR3 protein. Found here are over 14,000 distinct CDR3 sequences, approximately 11% of them singletons; the top ten hold 34%. Study observations and caveats: Expanded tumor TCRs that were ubiquitous appeared in blood more at resection than follow-up.

Time point described: sample taken at primary tumor resection. From tumor, nontumor lung or frozen PBMC, whole RNA was taken unsorted for sequencing. Sequencing used PBMCs, obtained at surgery. This chain joins TRBV3-1 and TRBJ2-7; D is tentatively TRBD1 or TRBD2 (6 bases each). The clonotype originates from a female donor with early-stage non-small cell lung cancer. The CDR3 DNA reads as TGTGCCAGCAGCCAAGTTCCTGAGGGGGGAGGCGAGCAGTACTTC. Translating it yields CASSQVPEGGGEQYF.